This T cell receptor beta chain was recorded in a study of CD4+ T cells in melanoma. Findings and limits, study-wide: In melanoma, neoantigen-specific CD4+ T cells reportedly differed in differentiation state.

The CDR3 consists of 14 residues. V shed 3 bases and J shed 0 bases, with 9 bases lying between them. Per the germline V gene, CDR1 is SGHDN and CDR2 is FVKESK. TCRdb's copy holds only in-frame clones and misses some; the assay was immunoSEQ multiplex PCR. The data hold 9,500 to 11,000 clones, with around two thirds observed a single time. Regarding this clone: Its antigen is not known.

The genes are TRBV14 and TRBJ2-7, with D possibly TRBD2 on 6 matching bases. Sequencing was performed on cells from a culture (not recorded whether cultured in vitro). The clonotype originates from a human donor with melanoma. The CDR3 nucleotides are TGTGCCAGCAGCCAGTACGGGGGCTCCTACGAGCAGTACTTC. Protein product: CASSQYGGSYEQYF. The full variable domain, its missing parts supplied by reference TRBV14 and TRBJ2-7, is EAGVTQFPSHSVIEKGQTVTLRCDPISGHDNLYWYRRVMGKEIKFLLHFVKESKQDESGMPNNRFLAERTGGTYSTLKVQPAELEDSGVYFCASSQYGGSYEQYFGPGTRLTVT.